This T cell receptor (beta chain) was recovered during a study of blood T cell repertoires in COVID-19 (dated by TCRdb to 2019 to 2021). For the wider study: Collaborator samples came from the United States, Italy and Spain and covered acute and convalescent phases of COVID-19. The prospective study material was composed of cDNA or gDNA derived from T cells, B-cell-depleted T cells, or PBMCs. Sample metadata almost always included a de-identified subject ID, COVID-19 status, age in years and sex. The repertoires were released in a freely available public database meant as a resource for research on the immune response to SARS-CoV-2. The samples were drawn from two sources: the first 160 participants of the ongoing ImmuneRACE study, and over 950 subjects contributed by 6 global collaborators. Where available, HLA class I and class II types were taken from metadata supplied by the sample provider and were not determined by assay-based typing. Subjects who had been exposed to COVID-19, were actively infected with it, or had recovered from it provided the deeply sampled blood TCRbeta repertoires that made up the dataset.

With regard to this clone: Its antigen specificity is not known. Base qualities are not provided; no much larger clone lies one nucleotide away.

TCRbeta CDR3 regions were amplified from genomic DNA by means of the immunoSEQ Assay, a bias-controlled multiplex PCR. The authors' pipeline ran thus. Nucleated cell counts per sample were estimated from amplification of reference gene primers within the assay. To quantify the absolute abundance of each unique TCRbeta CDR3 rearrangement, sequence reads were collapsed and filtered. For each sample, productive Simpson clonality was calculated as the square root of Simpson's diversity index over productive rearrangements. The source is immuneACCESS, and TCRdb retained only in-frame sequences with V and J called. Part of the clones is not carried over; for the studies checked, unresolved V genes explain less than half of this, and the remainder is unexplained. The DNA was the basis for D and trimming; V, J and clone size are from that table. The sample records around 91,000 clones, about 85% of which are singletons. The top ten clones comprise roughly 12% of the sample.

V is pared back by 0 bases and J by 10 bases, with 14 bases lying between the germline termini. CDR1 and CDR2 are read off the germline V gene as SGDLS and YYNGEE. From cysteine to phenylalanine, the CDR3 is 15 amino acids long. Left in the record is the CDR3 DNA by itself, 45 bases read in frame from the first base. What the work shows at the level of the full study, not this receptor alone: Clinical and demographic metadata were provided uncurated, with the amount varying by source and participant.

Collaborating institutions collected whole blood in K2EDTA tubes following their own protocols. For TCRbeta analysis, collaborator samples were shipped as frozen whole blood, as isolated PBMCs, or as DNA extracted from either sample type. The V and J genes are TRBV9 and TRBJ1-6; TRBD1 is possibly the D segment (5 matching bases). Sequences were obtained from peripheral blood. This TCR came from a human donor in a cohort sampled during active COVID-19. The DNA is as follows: TGTGCCAGCAGCGTAGGAGAAGGGGTTTTATCACCCCTCCACTTT. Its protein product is CASSVGEGVLSPLHF.